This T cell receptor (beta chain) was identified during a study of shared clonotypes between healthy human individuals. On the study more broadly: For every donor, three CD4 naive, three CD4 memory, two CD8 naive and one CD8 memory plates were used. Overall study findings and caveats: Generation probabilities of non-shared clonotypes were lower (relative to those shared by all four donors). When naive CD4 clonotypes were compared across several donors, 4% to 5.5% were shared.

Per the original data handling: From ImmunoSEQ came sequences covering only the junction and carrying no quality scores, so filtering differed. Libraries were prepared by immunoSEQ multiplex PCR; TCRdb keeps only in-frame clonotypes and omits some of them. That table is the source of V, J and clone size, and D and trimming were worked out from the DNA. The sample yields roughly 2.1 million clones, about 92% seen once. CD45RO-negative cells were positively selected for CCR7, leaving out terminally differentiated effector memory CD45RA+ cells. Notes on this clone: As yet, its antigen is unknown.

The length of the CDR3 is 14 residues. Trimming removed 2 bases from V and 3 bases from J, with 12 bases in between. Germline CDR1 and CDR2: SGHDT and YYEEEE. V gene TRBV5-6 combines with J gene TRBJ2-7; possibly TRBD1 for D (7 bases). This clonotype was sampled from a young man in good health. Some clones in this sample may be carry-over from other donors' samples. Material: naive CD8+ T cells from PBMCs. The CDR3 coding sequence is TGTGCCAGCAGCTTCGGCGGGACAGTCTACGAGCAGTACTTC. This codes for CASSFGGTVYEQYF.